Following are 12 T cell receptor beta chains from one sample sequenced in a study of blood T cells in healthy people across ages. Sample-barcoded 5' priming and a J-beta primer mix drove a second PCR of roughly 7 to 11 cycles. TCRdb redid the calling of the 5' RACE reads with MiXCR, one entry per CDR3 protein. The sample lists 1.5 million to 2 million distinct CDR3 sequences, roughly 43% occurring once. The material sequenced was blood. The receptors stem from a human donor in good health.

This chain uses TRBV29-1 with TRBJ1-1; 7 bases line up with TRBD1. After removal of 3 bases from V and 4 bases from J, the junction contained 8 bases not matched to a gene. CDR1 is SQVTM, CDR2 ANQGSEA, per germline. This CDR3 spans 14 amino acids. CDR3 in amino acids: CSVETTGASTEAFF. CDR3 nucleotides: TGCAGCGTTGAGACCACAGGGGCCTCCACTGAAGCTTTCTTT.

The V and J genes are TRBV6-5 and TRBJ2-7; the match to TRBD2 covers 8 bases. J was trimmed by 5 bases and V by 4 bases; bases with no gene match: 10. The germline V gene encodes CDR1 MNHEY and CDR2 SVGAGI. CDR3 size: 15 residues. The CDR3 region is CASSSVGGGINEQYF. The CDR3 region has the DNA TGTGCCAGCAGTTCCGTCGGGGGGGGGATCAACGAGCAGTACTTC.

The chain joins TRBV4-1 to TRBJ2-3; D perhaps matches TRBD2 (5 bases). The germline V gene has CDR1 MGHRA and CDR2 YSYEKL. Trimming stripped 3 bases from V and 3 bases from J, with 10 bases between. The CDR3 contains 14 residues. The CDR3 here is CASSHRRGTDTQYF. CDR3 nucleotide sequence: TGCGCCAGCAGCCACCGGCGAGGGACAGATACGCAGTATTTT.

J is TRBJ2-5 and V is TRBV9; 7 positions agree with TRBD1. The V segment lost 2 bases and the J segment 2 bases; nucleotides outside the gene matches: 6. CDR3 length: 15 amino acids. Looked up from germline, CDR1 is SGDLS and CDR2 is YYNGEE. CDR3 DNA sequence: TGTGCCAGCAGCGTCCGGACAGGAGCTCAAGAGACCCAGTACTTC. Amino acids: CASSVRTGAQETQYF.

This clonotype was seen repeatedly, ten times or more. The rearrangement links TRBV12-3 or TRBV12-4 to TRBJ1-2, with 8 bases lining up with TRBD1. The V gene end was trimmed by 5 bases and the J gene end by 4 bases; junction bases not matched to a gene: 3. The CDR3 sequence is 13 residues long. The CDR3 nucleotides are TGTGCCAGCAGTCCTACAGGGGGCTATGGCTACACCTTC. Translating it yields CASSPTGGYGYTF.

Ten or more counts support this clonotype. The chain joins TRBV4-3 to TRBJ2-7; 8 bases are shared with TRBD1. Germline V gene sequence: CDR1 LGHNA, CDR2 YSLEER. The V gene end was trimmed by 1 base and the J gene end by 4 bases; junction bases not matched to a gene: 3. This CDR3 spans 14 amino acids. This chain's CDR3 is CASSQVTGGYEQYF. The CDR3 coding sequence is TGCGCCAGCAGCCAAGTTACAGGGGGATACGAGCAGTACTTC.

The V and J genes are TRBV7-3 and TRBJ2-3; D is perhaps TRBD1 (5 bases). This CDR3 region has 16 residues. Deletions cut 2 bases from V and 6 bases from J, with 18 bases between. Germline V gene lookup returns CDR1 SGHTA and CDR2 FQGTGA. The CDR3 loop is CASSLLGQPEIDTQYF. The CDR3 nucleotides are TGTGCCAGCAGCTTACTGGGGCAGCCGGAGATTGATACGCAGTATTTT.

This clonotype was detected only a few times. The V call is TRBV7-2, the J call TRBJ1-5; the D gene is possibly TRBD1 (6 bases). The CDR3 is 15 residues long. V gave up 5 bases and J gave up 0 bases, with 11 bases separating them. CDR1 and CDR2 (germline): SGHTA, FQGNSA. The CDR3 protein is CASSAGGASNQPQHF. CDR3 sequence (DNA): TGTGCCAGCAGCGCCGGGGGGGCTAGCAATCAGCCCCAGCATTTT.

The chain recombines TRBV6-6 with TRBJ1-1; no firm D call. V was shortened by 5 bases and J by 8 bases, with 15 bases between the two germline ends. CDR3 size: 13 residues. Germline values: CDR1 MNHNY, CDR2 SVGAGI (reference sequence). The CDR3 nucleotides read TGTGCCAGCAGTCACCGGCCTTGCCCCGAAGCTTTCTTT. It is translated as CASSHRPCPEAFF.

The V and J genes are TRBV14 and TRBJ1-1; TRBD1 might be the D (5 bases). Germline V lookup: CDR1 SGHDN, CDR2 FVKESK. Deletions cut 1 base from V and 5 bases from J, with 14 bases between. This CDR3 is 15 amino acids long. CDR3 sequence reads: CASSQVRGAGTEAFF. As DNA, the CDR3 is TGTGCCAGCAGCCAAGTGAGGGGAGCAGGGACTGAAGCTTTCTTT.

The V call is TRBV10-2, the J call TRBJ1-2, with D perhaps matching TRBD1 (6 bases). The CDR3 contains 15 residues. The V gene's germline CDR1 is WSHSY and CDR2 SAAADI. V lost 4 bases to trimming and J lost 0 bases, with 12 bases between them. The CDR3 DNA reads TGCGCCAGCAGTGTGAGGACAGATACTAACTATGGCTACACCTTC. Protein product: CASSVRTDTNYGYTF.

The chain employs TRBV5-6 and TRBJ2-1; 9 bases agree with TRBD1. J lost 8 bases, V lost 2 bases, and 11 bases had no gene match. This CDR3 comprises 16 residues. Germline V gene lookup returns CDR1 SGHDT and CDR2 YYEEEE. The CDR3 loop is CASSFSPQGAMHEQFF. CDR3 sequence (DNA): TGTGCCAGCAGCTTTTCCCCACAGGGGGCAATGCATGAGCAGTTCTTC.